Shown below are 21 T cell receptor beta chains from a single sample sequenced in a study of blood T cell repertoires in COVID-19. This table comes from immunoSEQ multiplex PCR, and its TCRdb copy is limited to in-frame clones, with some not included. The sample yields about 300,000 clones, roughly 90% seen once. Source material: peripheral blood. These receptors were collected from a man between 18 and 35 years old with active or convalescent COVID-19.

J is TRBJ2-2 and V is TRBV10-2, with TRBD1 as a possible D gene (6 bases). Per germline, CDR1 WSHSY and CDR2 SAAADI. Deletions cut 7 bases from V and 4 bases from J, with 10 bases between. CDR3 length: 13 residues. The CDR3 bases are TGCGCCAGCACCCAGGGGCCCACCGGGGAGCTGTTTTTT. It encodes CASTQGPTGELFF.

V and J are TRBV11-2 and TRBJ1-2; no definite D call. The CDR3 sequence is 14 residues long. Germline assignment: CDR1 SGHAT and CDR2 FQNNGV. Trimming took off 1 base at V and 1 base at J, with 7 bases between the two ends. CDR3 amino acids: CASSLGRNNYGYTF. CDR3 nucleotide sequence: TGTGCCAGCAGCTTAGGGAGGAATAACTATGGCTACACCTTC.

This CDR3 is CASSPPRRVFTDNEQFF. The CDR3 DNA is TGTGCCAGCAGCCCCCCCCGCAGGGTATTTACGGACAATGAGCAGTTCTTC. The V call is TRBV7-2, the J call TRBJ2-1; D is possibly TRBD1 (5 bases). This CDR3 comprises 17 residues. The V gene's germline CDR1 is SGHTA and CDR2 FQGNSA. Trimming took 5 bases from V and 5 from J, leaving 22 bases between them.

Worth noting for this clone: Other DNA sequences of this sample code for an identical CDR3. The chain has TRBV7-2 and TRBJ1-1; a possible D gene is TRBD1 (6 bases). With 5 bases removed from V and 1 base from J, the gap between germline ends came to 8 bases. The CDR3 loop spans 13 amino acids. Germline V gene sequence: CDR1 SGHTA, CDR2 FQGNSA. The CDR3 sequence: CASSLQGNTEAFF. The CDR3 DNA sequence: TGTGCCAGCAGCCTACAGGGGAACACTGAAGCTTTCTTT.

The CDR3: CASLYRGTGWHF. CDR3 in DNA: TGTGCCAGCCTATACCGAGGGACAGGGTGGCATTTT. The chain employs TRBV7-9 and TRBJ1-5, with TRBD1 matching over 9 bases. V trimming: 8 bases; J trimming: 15 bases; junction bases outside the gene matches: 11. This CDR3 is 12 amino acids long. CDR1 SEHNR and CDR2 FQNEAQ come from the germline V gene (reference sequence).

The chain employs TRBV27 and TRBJ2-3, with D possibly TRBD1 on 6 matching bases. From germline, CDR1 is MNHEY and CDR2 SMNVEV (reference sequence). The length of the CDR3 is 16 residues. V lost 4 bases, J lost 4 bases, and 18 bases lay in between. The CDR3 DNA reads as TGTGCCAGCAGTTCAATTCTATATACAGGGCCAGATACGCAGTATTTT. It is translated as CASSSILYTGPDTQYF.

CDR3 sequence: CASSLAWGQDYYGYTF. CDR3 bases: TGCGCCAGCAGCTTGGCCTGGGGACAGGATTACTATGGCTACACCTTC. V gene TRBV5-1 combines with J gene TRBJ1-2; 8 nucleotides match TRBD1. V dropped 0 bases and J dropped 3; count of bases not matched to a gene: 7. The CDR3 sequence is 16 residues long. Germline V lookup: CDR1 SGHRS, CDR2 YFSETQ. Full variable domain (outside the CDR3, taken from reference TRBV5-1 and TRBJ1-2): KAGVTQTPRYLIKTRGQQVTLSCSPISGHRSVSWYQQTPGQGLQFLFEYFSETQRNKGNFPGRFSGRQFSNSRSEMNVSTLELGDSALYLCASSLAWGQDYYGYTFGSGTRLTVV.

The gene calls are TRBV29-1 and TRBJ2-3; TRBD2 matches 11 bases. Germline CDR1 and CDR2: SQVTM and ANQGSEA. The CDR3 length is 15 residues. V lost 4 bases, J lost 4 bases, and 7 bases stayed unmatched. The CDR3 nucleotides read TGCAGCGTTGCCCAACTAGCGGGAGCAGCAGATACGCAGTATTTT. Amino acids: CSVAQLAGAADTQYF.

The CDR3 DNA sequence: TGTGCCAGCAAACTAGCGGGAGCGACCGGGGAGCTGTTTTTT. It yields the protein CASKLAGATGELFF. The chain recombines TRBV28 with TRBJ2-2, with 11 bases matching TRBD2. V shed 7 bases and J 5 bases; nucleotides not matched to a gene: 3. Germline assignment: CDR1 MDHEN and CDR2 SYDVKM. The CDR3 covers 14 residues.

This clone was counted only a few times. V and J are TRBV7-8 and TRBJ1-1; the D is unclear. CDR1 is SGHVS, CDR2 FQNEAQ, per germline. The CDR3 length is 15 residues. Trimming stripped 6 bases from V and 0 bases from J, with 14 bases between. CDR3 in DNA: TGTGCCAGCAGTATACGAGGAGTTGTGAACACTGAAGCTTTCTTT. This codes for CASSIRGVVNTEAFF.

This chain links TRBV5-1 with TRBJ2-2; D gene ambiguous. Per germline, CDR1 SGHRS and CDR2 YFSETQ. This CDR3 has 17 residues. V lost 4 bases to trimming and J lost 0 bases, with 16 bases between them. Here the CDR3 DNA reads TGCGCCAGCAGCCCGCTTGCTTTGAGCGCGAACACCGGGGAGCTGTTTTTT. This sequence encodes CASSPLALSANTGELFF. Together with reference TRBV5-1 and TRBJ2-2, the CDR3 gives the full variable domain: KAGVTQTPRYLIKTRGQQVTLSCSPISGHRSVSWYQQTPGQGLQFLFEYFSETQRNKGNFPGRFSGRQFSNSRSEMNVSTLELGDSALYLCASSPLALSANTGELFFGEGSRLTVL.

The chain links TRBV6-5 to TRBJ2-7; tentatively, D is TRBD1 (6 bases). This CDR3 has 15 amino acids. Germline-derived CDR1 and CDR2 are MNHEY and SVGAGI. Trimming removed 3 bases at V and 2 bases at J, with 14 bases between. The DNA for the CDR3 is TGTGCCAGCAGTTATTTTCCGACAGGTCCCTACGAGCAGTACTTC. Translation gives CASSYFPTGPYEQYF.

The chain combines TRBV6-2 or TRBV6-3 with TRBJ1-5, with 10 bases matching TRBD1. CDR1 is MNHEY and CDR2 is SVGEGT in the germline V gene. CDR3 length: 15 amino acids. The V and J ends lost 6 bases and 6 bases, in that order; junction bases with no gene match: 8. The CDR3 region is CASSRQGAFSQPQHF. CDR3 nucleotide sequence: TGTGCCAGCAGCCGACAGGGGGCGTTTAGTCAGCCCCAGCATTTT.

CDR3 bases: TGTGCCAGCAGCCAGCCCCTAGCGGGAGGCTACAATGAGCAGTTCTTC. Its translation is CASSQPLAGGYNEQFF. V gene TRBV7-8 combines with J gene TRBJ2-1, with 11 positions matching TRBD2. With 5 bases clipped from V and 3 bases from J, the junction kept 6 bases outside the gene matches. The CDR3 length is 16 residues. In germline, CDR1 is SGHVS, CDR2 FQNEAQ.

The chain recombines TRBV24-1 with TRBJ2-7, with 11 bases aligning to TRBD1. Germline V gene lookup returns CDR1 KGHDR and CDR2 SFDVKD. V gave up 4 bases and J gave up 3 bases; unmatched junction bases: 4. The CDR3 loop spans 15 amino acids. The CDR3 spells CATSEGGTGGYEQYF. CDR3 DNA sequence: TGTGCCACCAGTGAGGGAGGGACAGGGGGCTACGAGCAGTACTTC.

This clone occurred once. This chain connects TRBV7-8 to TRBJ2-7; 8 bases fit TRBD1. The V and J ends lost 5 bases and 4 bases, in that order; junction bases with no gene match: 10. CDR3 length: 15 amino acids. The germline gives CDR1 SGHVS, CDR2 FQNEAQ. CDR3 in amino acids: CASSVDRVLIYEQYF. For the CDR3, the DNA is TGTGCCAGCAGCGTGGACAGGGTATTGATTTACGAGCAGTACTTC.

This sequence joins TRBV3-1 (or the pseudogene TRBV3-2) and TRBJ1-6; 9 bases are a match to TRBD1. This CDR3 is built from 16 residues. The V gene's germline CDR1 is LGHDT and CDR2 YNNKEL (reference sequence). Germline trimming cut 3 bases from V and 6 bases from J; bases unmatched to any gene: 6. CDR3 nucleotide sequence: TGTGCCAGCAGCCATTACCAGACAGGGGGTAATTCACCCCTCCACTTT. Translation: CASSHYQTGGNSPLHF.

The rearrangement joins TRBV18 to TRBJ2-7; D is perhaps TRBD2 (6 bases). Trimming removed 6 bases at V and 3 bases at J, with 18 bases between. Germline assignment: CDR1 KGHSH and CDR2 LQKENI. The CDR3 totals 15 residues. The CDR3 is CASSPGSLFLYEQYF. CDR3 sequence (DNA): TGTGCCAGCTCGCCCGGGAGCCTCTTTCTCTACGAGCAGTACTTC.

The V call is TRBV18, the J call TRBJ2-1, with a weak D call TRBD2 (6 bases). The germline V and J ends were trimmed by 2 bases and 5 bases, with 16 bases remaining between them. The CDR3 consists of 16 residues. Germline V gives CDR1 KGHSH, CDR2 LQKENI. CDR3 nucleotides: TGTGCCAGCTCACCAGTGTTAGCGGACAAAAACAATGAGCAGTTCTTC. Protein product: CASSPVLADKNNEQFF. The full variable domain, its missing parts supplied by reference TRBV18 and TRBJ2-1, is NAGVMQNPRHLVRRRGQEARLRCSPMKGHSHVYWYRQLPEEGLKFMVYLQKENIIDESGMPKERFSAEFPKEGPSILRIQQVVRGDSAAYFCASSPVLADKNNEQFFGPGTRLTVL.

The J gene is TRBJ2-1, the V gene TRBV19; D is unresolved. The CDR3 contains 14 residues. Germline V gene lookup returns CDR1 LNHDA and CDR2 SQIVND (reference sequence). Trimming took off 7 bases at V and 7 bases at J, with 17 bases between the two ends. CDR3 in DNA: TGTGCCAGTACCCAACCTGGCGGTCGGAATGAGCAGTTCTTC. Translation: CASTQPGGRNEQFF.

V and J are TRBV27 and TRBJ2-2; 8 positions match TRBD2. V lost 5 bases, J lost 6 bases, and 5 bases stayed unmatched. Per germline, CDR1 MNHEY and CDR2 SMNVEV (reference sequence). CDR3 length equals 14 residues. Written as DNA, the CDR3 is TGTGCCAGCAGTCCCACGACTAGCGCCGGGGAGCTGTTTTTT. As protein: CASSPTTSAGELFF.